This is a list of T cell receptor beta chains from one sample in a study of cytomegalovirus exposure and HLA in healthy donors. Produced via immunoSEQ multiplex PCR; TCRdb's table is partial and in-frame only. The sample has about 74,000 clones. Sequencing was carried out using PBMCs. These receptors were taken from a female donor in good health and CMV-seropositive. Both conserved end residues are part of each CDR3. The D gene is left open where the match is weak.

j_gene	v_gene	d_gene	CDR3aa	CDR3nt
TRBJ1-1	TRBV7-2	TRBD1	CASSLGQGYEAFF	TGTGCCAGCAGCTTAGGACAGGGGTATGAAGCTTTCTTT
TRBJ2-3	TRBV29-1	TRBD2	CSVEGALAGYSDTQYF	TGCAGCGTTGAAGGTGCGTTAGCGGGTTATTCAGATACGCAGTATTTT
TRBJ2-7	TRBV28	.	CASSLAGQKTYEQYF	TGTGCCAGCAGTTTGGCCGGACAGAAAACCTACGAGCAGTACTTC
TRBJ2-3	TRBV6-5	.	CASSYDRTDTQYF	TGTGCCAGCAGTTACGATCGGACAGATACGCAGTATTTT
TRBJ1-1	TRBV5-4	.	CASSWGGGDGFF	TGTGCCAGCAGCTGGGGCGGGGGGGATGGTTTCTTT
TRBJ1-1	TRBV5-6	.	CANSHQGWDTEAFF	TGTGCCAACAGCCATCAGGGGTGGGATACTGAAGCTTTCTTT
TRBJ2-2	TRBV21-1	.	CASSTKAGMQTGELFF	TGTGCCAGCAGCACCAAGGCCGGGATGCAGACCGGGGAGCTGTTTTTT
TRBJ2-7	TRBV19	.	CASSIKAGLYEQYF	TGTGCCAGTAGTATAAAAGCTGGGCTATACGAGCAGTACTTC
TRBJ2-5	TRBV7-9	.	CASSSGVGETQYF	TGTGCCAGCAGCTCAGGGGTGGGAGAGACCCAGTACTTC
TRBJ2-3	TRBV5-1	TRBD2	CASSLEGLAGVWDTQYF	TGCGCCAGCAGCTTGGAGGGACTAGCGGGAGTCTGGGATACGCAGTATTTT
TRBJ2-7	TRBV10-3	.	CAIRRAEVAGVNEQYF	TGTGCCATCAGAAGAGCGGAGGTGGCAGGGGTCAACGAGCAGTACTTC
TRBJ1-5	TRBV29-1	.	CSAGQLNQPQHF	TGCAGCGCAGGACAGCTCAATCAGCCCCAGCATTTT
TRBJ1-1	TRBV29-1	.	CSVAAGMNTEAFF	TGCAGCGTTGCGGCAGGTATGAACACTGAAGCTTTCTTT
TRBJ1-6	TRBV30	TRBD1	CAWSQGAGSPLHF	TGTGCCTGGAGTCAGGGGGCCGGTTCACCCCTCCACTTT
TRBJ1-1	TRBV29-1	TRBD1	CSPGQGDTEAFF	TGCAGCCCTGGACAGGGTGACACTGAAGCTTTCTTT
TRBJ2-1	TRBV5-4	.	CASSLKTGLTYNEQFF	TGTGCCAGCAGCTTAAAGACAGGTCTTACCTACAATGAGCAGTTCTTC
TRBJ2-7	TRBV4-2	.	CASSQGDGFSYEQYF	TGTGCCAGCAGCCAAGGAGACGGGTTTTCCTACGAGCAGTACTTC
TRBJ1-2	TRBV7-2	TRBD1	CASSLVGTGKNYGYTF	TGTGCCAGCAGCTTAGTCGGGACAGGAAAAAACTATGGCTACACCTTC
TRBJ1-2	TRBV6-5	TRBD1	CASRRDSTNYGYTF	TGTGCCAGCAGAAGGGACAGCACAAACTATGGCTACACCTTC
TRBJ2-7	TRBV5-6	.	CASSSSSGEQYF	TGTGCCAGCAGCTCCTCTAGTGGGGAGCAGTACTTC
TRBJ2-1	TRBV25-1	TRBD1	CASSGDRVYNEQFF	TGTGCCAGCAGTGGGGACAGGGTCTACAATGAGCAGTTCTTC
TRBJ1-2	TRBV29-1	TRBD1	CSVRTGGAIYGYTF	TGCAGCGTCCGCACAGGGGGCGCGATCTATGGCTACACCTTC
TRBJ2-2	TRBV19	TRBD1	CASERQGNTGELFF	TGTGCCAGCGAGAGACAGGGGAACACCGGGGAGCTGTTTTTT
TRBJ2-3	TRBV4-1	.	CASKIAEESTDTQYF	TGCGCCAGTAAAATAGCGGAAGAGAGCACAGATACGCAGTATTTT
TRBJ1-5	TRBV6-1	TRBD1	CASSEVGTGASAQHF	TGTGCCAGCAGTGAAGTGGGGACAGGGGCCTCGGCCCAGCATTTT
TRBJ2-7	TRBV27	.	CASSFSGTPPYEQYF	TGTGCCAGCAGTTTTTCCGGGACACCTCCCTACGAGCAGTACTTC
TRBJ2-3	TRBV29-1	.	CSVESQTTSTDTQYF	TGCAGCGTTGAAAGTCAAACGACTAGCACAGATACGCAGTATTTT
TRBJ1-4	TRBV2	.	CASSDVLEKLFF	TGTGCCAGCAGTGATGTCTTGGAAAAACTGTTTTTT
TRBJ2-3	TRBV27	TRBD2	CASRPSGRGTQYF	TGTGCCAGCAGACCTAGCGGGAGAGGTACGCAGTATTTT
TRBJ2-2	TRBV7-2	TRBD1	CASSYGTGISGELFF	TGTGCCAGCAGCTACGGGACAGGGATTAGCGGGGAGCTGTTTTTT
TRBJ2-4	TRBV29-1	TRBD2	CSVEDRGPSGENIQYF	TGCAGCGTTGAAGATCGGGGGCCTAGCGGGGAAAACATTCAGTACTTC
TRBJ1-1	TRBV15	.	CAIDSGENTEAFF	TGTGCCATCGACTCCGGGGAGAACACTGAAGCTTTCTTT
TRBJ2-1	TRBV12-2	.	CASRLSSGGRNNEQFF	TGTGCAAGTCGCCTAAGTAGCGGGGGACGAAACAATGAGCAGTTCTTC
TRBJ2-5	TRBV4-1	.	CASRANRMGEGTQYF	TGCGCCAGCAGGGCCAACAGGATGGGTGAAGGGACCCAGTACTTC
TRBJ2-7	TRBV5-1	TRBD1	CASSLRQGIGEQYF	TGCGCCAGCAGCTTAAGACAGGGGATTGGGGAGCAGTACTTC
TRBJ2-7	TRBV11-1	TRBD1	CASSSPRKNQGANEQYF	TGTGCCAGCAGCTCTCCCCGAAAGAACCAGGGGGCAAACGAGCAGTACTTC
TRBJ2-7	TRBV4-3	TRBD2	CASSQEGTSGGYEQYF	TGCGCCAGCAGCCAAGAGGGCACTAGCGGTGGTTACGAGCAGTACTTC